This T cell receptor (beta chain) was identified during a study of glioma-infiltrating T cells after dendritic cell vaccination. Study summary: Patients had newly diagnosed or recurrent glioblastoma and received dendritic cell vaccines.

Germline CDR1 reads GTSNPN; CDR2 reads SVGIG (reference sequence). The CDR3 spans 11 residues. Input was about 2 ug genomic DNA, or all available if less. Primers: 60 V beta forward and 13 J beta reverse. Repertoires were generated with immunoSEQ multiplex PCR, while TCRdb's copy carries only in-frame clones and drops some. The sample lists 80,000 to 100,000 clones; 80% were seen once. Time point indicated: after dendritic cell vaccination, including at tumor progression/relapse. The sequenced sample was blood, obtained after dendritic cell vaccination. This chain joins TRBV30 and TRBJ2-5; D gene unclear. The tail of the sequence fits TRBJ2-7 better, so the J call may be wrong. The receptor comes from a human donor with glioblastoma. The chain's CDR3 is CAWSGRYEQYF. CDR3 bases: TGTGCCTGGAGTGGGCGGTACGAGCAGTACTTC.